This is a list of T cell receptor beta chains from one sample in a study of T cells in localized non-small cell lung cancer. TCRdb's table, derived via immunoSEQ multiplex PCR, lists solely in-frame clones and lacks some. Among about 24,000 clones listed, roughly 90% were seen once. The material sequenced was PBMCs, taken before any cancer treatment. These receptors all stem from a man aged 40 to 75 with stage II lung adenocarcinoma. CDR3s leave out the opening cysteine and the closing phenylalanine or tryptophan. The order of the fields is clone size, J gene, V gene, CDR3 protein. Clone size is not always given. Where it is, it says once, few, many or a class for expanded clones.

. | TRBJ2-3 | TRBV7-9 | ASSILAGVTDTQY
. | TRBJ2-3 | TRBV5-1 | ASSALGTTPADTQY
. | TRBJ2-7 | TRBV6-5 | ASSYNGVSYEQY
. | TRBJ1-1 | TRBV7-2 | ASSLDTLRNTEAF
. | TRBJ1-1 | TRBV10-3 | AISPGTGVAEAF
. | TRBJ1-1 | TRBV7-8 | ASSLVGHSAAF
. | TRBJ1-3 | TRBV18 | ASSPQTGDGNTIY
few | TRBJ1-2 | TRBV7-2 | ASSLQGESGVYNYGYT
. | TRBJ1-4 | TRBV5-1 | ASSLVGRRF
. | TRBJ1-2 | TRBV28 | ASSLSDYGYT
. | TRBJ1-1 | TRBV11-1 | ASSVSFRVEAF
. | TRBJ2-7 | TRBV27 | ASSLRTQFPYEQY
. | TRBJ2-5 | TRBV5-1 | ASSLDSGLGETQY
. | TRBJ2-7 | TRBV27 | ASSFGTVYEQY
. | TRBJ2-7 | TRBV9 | ASSPEGRSYEQY
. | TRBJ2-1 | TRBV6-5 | ATKLAGGYNEQF
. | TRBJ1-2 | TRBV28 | ASNKDRYGYT
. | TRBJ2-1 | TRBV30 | AWSSPGLAGGLNEQF
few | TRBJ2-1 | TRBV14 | ASSSGSYNEQF
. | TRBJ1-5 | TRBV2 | AAAQGVRQPQH
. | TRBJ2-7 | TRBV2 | ASSGGDSVYEQY
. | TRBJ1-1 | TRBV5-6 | ASTGGTEAF
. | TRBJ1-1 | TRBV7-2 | ASSLTRSTEAF
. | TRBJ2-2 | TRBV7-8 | ASSLERATGELF
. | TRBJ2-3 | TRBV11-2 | ASTDRKTGGNTQY
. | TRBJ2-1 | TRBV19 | ASSSPPPGSYNEQF
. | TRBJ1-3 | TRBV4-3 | ASSQDRGQGLGNTIY
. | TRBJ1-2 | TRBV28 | ASSSAGTSYGYT
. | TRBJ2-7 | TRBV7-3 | ASSSWTSGTYEQY
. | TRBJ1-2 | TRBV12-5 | ASGSWELAWGGYT
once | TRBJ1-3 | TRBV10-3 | AISETSGDRDFPLGNTIY
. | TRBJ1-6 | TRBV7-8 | ASSQDSTNSPLH
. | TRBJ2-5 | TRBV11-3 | ASSLDPAGVETQY
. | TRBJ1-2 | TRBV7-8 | ASSLGKGTYGYT
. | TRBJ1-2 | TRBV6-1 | ASSEGLNYGYT
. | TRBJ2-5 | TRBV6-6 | ASTKRGGGQETQY
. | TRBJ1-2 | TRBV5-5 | ASSSGQGYGYT
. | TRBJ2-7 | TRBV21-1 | ASSVRRDGSYEQY
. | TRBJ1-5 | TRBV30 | AWAREGNQPQH